The 16 T cell receptor beta chains in this list originate from one sample, sequenced in a study of blood T cell repertoires in COVID-19. The protocol was immunoSEQ multiplex PCR, while the TCRdb copy is restricted to in-frame clones and leaves out a portion. The sample contains about 99,000 clones, around 90% of which appear only once. The specimen was peripheral blood. The origin of the receptors is a woman aged 55-70 years with acute or convalescent COVID-19.

The J gene is TRBJ1-2, the V gene TRBV29-1; D gene unclear. CDR3 length: 13 residues. Germline CDR1 SQVTM, CDR2 ANQGSEA. Trimming pared 4 bases from V and 0 bases from J, leaving 9 bases between. The CDR3 loop is CSVGSGTNYGYTF. The DNA of the CDR3 is TGCAGCGTTGGGTCAGGAACTAACTATGGCTACACCTTC.

The chain couples TRBV5-1 to TRBJ1-2; D is undetermined. The CDR3 is 15 residues long. Trimming took off 0 bases at V and 4 bases at J, with 13 bases between the two ends. CDR1 is SGHRS, CDR2 YFSETQ, per germline. CDR3 bases: TGCGCCAGCAGCTTGGAGTCCGCAGTCCCCTATGGCTACACCTTC. Amino acid sequence: CASSLESAVPYGYTF.

This clone showed up just once. The chain employs TRBV3-1 (or the pseudogene TRBV3-2) and TRBJ1-5; weak D call: TRBD1 (5 bases). Trimming took 4 bases from V and 3 from J, leaving 16 bases between them. The CDR3 runs 16 residues. Germline-derived CDR1 and CDR2 are LGHDT and YNNKEL (reference sequence). CDR3 amino acids: CASSLQGRGLNQPQHF. DNA of the CDR3: TGTGCCAGCAGCCTACAAGGTAGGGGCCTCAATCAGCCCCAGCATTTT.

This chain joins TRBV2 and TRBJ2-1; tentative D call: TRBD2 (6 bases). V lost 6 bases to trimming and J lost 6 bases, with 15 bases between them. Germline V CDR1 and CDR2: SNHLY, FYNNEI. This CDR3 region has 14 residues. The CDR3 DNA follows: TGTGCCAGCAGCGTTGGGACGGAGGGCAATGAGCAGTTCTTC. Translation: CASSVGTEGNEQFF.

This chain connects TRBV5-1 to TRBJ2-2, with 7 bases fitting TRBD2. The V segment lost 1 base and the J segment 2 bases; nucleotides outside the gene matches: 8. The CDR3 contains 17 residues. Looked up from germline, CDR1 is SGHRS and CDR2 is YFSETQ. In DNA form, the CDR3 reads TGCGCCAGCAGCTTGTTCTCCAGCGGGATTAACACCGGGGAGCTGTTTTTT. It is translated as CASSLFSSGINTGELFF.

In nucleotides, the CDR3 is TGCGCCAGCAGCCAGGGACACGGGTTCGGCGAGCAGTACGTC. This codes for CASSQGHGFGEQYV. The rearrangement links TRBV4-1 to TRBJ2-7; TRBD1 is a possible D gene (6 bases). Trimming cost V 3 bases and J 6 bases, with 15 bases left between them. The CDR3 consists of 14 residues. Germline V gene data show CDR1 as MGHRA and CDR2 as YSYEKL.

The genes are TRBV20-1 and TRBJ1-5, with D perhaps TRBD1 (5 bases). Between the trimmed V and J ends, which lost 3 bases and 4 bases, there was a span of 10 bases. Germline V gene data show CDR1 as DFQATT and CDR2 as SNEGSKA (reference sequence). This CDR3 spans 13 amino acids. This chain's CDR3 is CSASQGVNQPQHF. The CDR3 DNA sequence: TGCAGTGCTAGTCAAGGGGTTAATCAGCCCCAGCATTTT.

The chain has TRBV11-3 and TRBJ1-4, with D possibly being TRBD1 (6 bases). Trimming removed 1 base from V and 5 bases from J, with 11 bases in between. The CDR3 runs to 15 residues. CDR1 SGHNT and CDR2 YENEEA come from the germline V gene. CDR3 coding DNA: TGTGCCAGCAGCTTAGGGACAGACTTAAATGAAAAACTGTTTTTT. The encoded protein is CASSLGTDLNEKLFF.

The CDR3: CASSLKRGRMNTEAFF. In DNA form, the CDR3 reads TGTGCCAGCAGCTTAAAGCGAGGCAGAATGAACACTGAAGCTTTCTTT. The chain is built from TRBV11-1 and TRBJ1-1; D unresolved. CDR3 length equals 16 residues. Germline CDR1 SGHAT, CDR2 FQDESV (reference sequence). V lost 2 bases and J 0 bases, leaving 13 bases between the germline ends.

The chain is built from TRBV27 and TRBJ2-1; 9 bases fit TRBD1. V lost 3 bases, J lost 5 bases, and 5 bases stayed unmatched. CDR1 MNHEY and CDR2 SMNVEV come from the germline V gene (reference sequence). The CDR3 runs 15 residues. CDR3 in amino acids: CASSFRDRANNEQFF. CDR3 in DNA: TGTGCCAGCAGTTTCCGGGACAGGGCTAACAATGAGCAGTTCTTC.

The sample holds a few counts of this clone. The chain is built from TRBV6-5 and TRBJ1-2; 8 nucleotides align to TRBD1. CDR1 and CDR2 (germline): MNHEY, SVGAGI. V trimming: 0 bases; J trimming: 8 bases; junction bases outside the gene matches: 8. CDR3 size: 15 residues. The CDR3 DNA follows: TGTGCCAGCAGTTACTCGACGGACAGGGTGACCGGCTACACCTTC. The encoded protein is CASSYSTDRVTGYTF.

The J gene is TRBJ1-1, the V gene TRBV7-9; D call uncertain. CDR1 is SEHNR, CDR2 FQNEAQ, per germline (reference sequence). The CDR3 extends over 15 amino acids. Trimming removed 5 bases at V and 5 bases at J, with 18 bases between. The CDR3: CASSPPGRLGTEAFF. The DNA for the CDR3 is TGTGCCAGCAGCCCGCCCGGGAGGTTAGGGACTGAAGCTTTCTTT.

The chain carries TRBV5-1 and TRBJ2-1; maybe TRBD2 (5 bases). Trimming shortened V by 2 bases and J by 10 bases, and 16 bases separated the two germline ends. The CDR3 consists of 14 residues. Germline assignment: CDR1 SGHRS and CDR2 YFSETQ. The CDR3 spells CASSLGLLTIEQFF. As DNA, the CDR3 is TGCGCCAGCAGCTTAGGACTGCTTACAATCGAGCAGTTCTTC.

The chain combines TRBV19 with TRBJ1-1, with D hard to call. The CDR3 runs to 14 residues. Deletions cut 2 bases from V and 1 base from J, with 8 bases between. Germline assignment: CDR1 LNHDA and CDR2 SQIVND (reference sequence). The CDR3 is CASSIISGNTEAFF. The DNA of the CDR3 is TGTGCCAGTAGTATAATCTCCGGGAACACTGAAGCTTTCTTT.

The chain employs TRBV10-3 and TRBJ1-5, with D maybe TRBD1 (5 bases). Trimming left V 6 bases short and J 3 bases short, with 9 bases between. The CDR3 extends over 13 amino acids. The germline V gene encodes CDR1 ENHRY and CDR2 SYGVKD. CDR3 in amino acids: CAIRQDPNQPQHF. CDR3 in DNA: TGTGCCATCAGACAGGATCCCAATCAGCCCCAGCATTTT.

The chain has TRBV6-5 and TRBJ1-2; D is uncertain. This CDR3 is built from 14 residues. Germline V gene data show CDR1 as MNHEY and CDR2 as SVGAGI. Trimming removed 6 bases at V and 6 bases at J, with 17 bases between. CDR3 in DNA: TGTGCCAGCAGCTCAGGCCCTGCAAAGCATGGCTACACCTTC. Encoded protein: CASSSGPAKHGYTF.